The clone carrying this T cell receptor (beta chain) has more than one count but fewer than ten. TCR beta CDR3 regions were amplified from RNA transcripts. First-round RT-PCR of the TCR CDR3 relied on the HTBI primer set. TCRdb re-called the multiplex PCR reads with MiXCR, one entry per CDR3 protein. This table holds approximately 520,000 distinct CDR3 sequences, less than 25% found once. Researchers defined stable Graves' hyperthyroidism as no ophthalmopathy progression within 18 months. 10 ml fresh peripheral blood yielded the PBMCs. The entry originates in a study of T cells in Graves' hyperthyroidism and ophthalmopathy. Study-level information: It was at initial diagnosis, before any treatment, that peripheral blood was collected.

V lost 0 bases to trimming and J lost 6 bases; unmatched junction nucleotides: 6. The CDR3 contains 16 residues. CDR1 is DFQATT and CDR2 is SNEGSKA in the germline V gene (reference sequence). The TCR was taken from a man aged 18 to 35 with Graves' hyperthyroidism. This chain connects TRBV20-1 to TRBJ1-5, with 12 nucleotides matching TRBD1. Source material: blood. DNA of the CDR3: TGCAGTGCTAGAGAAACCGGGACAGGGGGCTTTCAGCCCCAGCATTTT. As protein: CSARETGTGGFQPQHF.